A selection of T cell receptor beta chains follows, all from one sample in a study of T cells after posttransplantation cyclophosphamide. Assay used: immunoSEQ multiplex PCR; TCRdb lists only in-frame clones, some missing. The data show 51,000 or so clones, with 94% seen just once and about 3.1% held by the top ten. Sequencing was carried out using PBMCs. The receptors stem from a woman aged 25-40 years in good health and a related stem cell transplant donor. Both conserved end residues are trimmed from each CDR3.

V gene: TRBV6-5
J gene: TRBJ1-1
CDR3 protein: ASSYGRGRNTEAF

V gene: TRBV5-4
J gene: TRBJ2-1
CDR3 protein: ASSPGTSGGFTGNEQF

V gene: TRBV5-6
J gene: TRBJ2-5
CDR3 protein: ASSFGGGPGETQY

V gene: TRBV4-1
J gene: TRBJ2-3
CDR3 protein: ASSQFSGGAPPDTQY

V gene: TRBV5-1
J gene: TRBJ2-5
CDR3 protein: ASSRNSGGVQETQY

V gene: TRBV15
J gene: TRBJ1-1
CDR3 protein: ATSRRGVAEAF

V gene: TRBV19
J gene: TRBJ2-3
CDR3 protein: ASSSRSGGTDTQY

V gene: TRBV9
J gene: TRBJ1-1
CDR3 protein: ASSVVGTGAAEAF

V gene: TRBV5-4
J gene: TRBJ2-7
CDR3 protein: ASSRTGPSYEQY

V gene: TRBV30
J gene: TRBJ1-3
CDR3 protein: AWCSTGSGNTIY

V gene: TRBV5-1
J gene: TRBJ1-6
CDR3 protein: ASSFGQGVSPLH